The present T cell receptor (beta chain) was sequenced within a study of blood T cell repertoires in COVID-19. Study-wide context: Samples taken during acute and convalescent COVID-19 were collected in the United States, Italy and Spain. The cDNA or gDNA used as material had been derived from T cells, B-cell-depleted T cells, or PBMCs.

There are 14 residues in the CDR3. V gave up 6 bases and J gave up 0 bases, with 12 bases separating them. Germline values: CDR1 MNHEY, CDR2 SVGAGI. As originally analysed: Researchers report that nucleated cell counts were estimated from reference gene primer amplification. The table came from immunoSEQ multiplex PCR; TCRdb's copy has only in-frame clones and leaves some out. The V and J calls and the clone size are those of that table, but D and trimming were determined from the DNA. The data show over 100,000 clones, 80% to 90% seen once. The chain couples TRBV6-5 to TRBJ2-7; perhaps TRBD2 as D (5 bases). The sequence was collected from a human donor in a cohort sampled during active COVID-19. Material for sequencing was peripheral blood. CDR3 bases: TGTGCCAGCAGGAGAGGACTCTCCTCCTACGAGCAGTACTTC. It codes for CASRRGLSSYEQYF.